The following is a T cell receptor (beta chain) sequence with its context. Its antigen is currently unknown. They ran version v3.0 of the immunoSEQ assay at survey level. Clones were sequenced by immunoSEQ multiplex PCR, and TCRdb holds only the in-frame ones, with some missing. In the table there are 20,000 or so clones, approximately 82% of which are singletons. The sample is drawn from a study of long-term antiretroviral therapy in people with HIV. Points from the study as a whole: Clones with expansion before ART led the repertoire at all time points.

The CDR3 spans 13 residues. Per germline, CDR1 MNHNS and CDR2 SASEGT. Trimming left V 11 bases short and J 0 bases short, with 13 bases between. The source material was unsorted PBMCs, sampled 0.5 years before starting antiretroviral therapy. This TCR was recovered from a woman in her forties or fifties with HIV. V and J are TRBV6-1 and TRBJ2-5; D unclear. The chain's CDR3 is CAGSLGYQETQYF. The CDR3 nucleotides are TGTGCCGGGTCCCTAGGGTACCAAGAGACCCAGTACTTC.